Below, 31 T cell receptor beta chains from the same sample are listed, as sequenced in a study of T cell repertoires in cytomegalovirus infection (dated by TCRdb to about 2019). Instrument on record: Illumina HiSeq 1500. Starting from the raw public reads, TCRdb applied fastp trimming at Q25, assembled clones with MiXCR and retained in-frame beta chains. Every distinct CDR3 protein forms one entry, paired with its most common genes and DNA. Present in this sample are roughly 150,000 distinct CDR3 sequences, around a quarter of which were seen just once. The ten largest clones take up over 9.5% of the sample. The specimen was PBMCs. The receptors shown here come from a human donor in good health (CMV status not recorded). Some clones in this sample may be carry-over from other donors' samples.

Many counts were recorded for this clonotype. CDR3 in amino acids: CASSWGINTEAFF. The CDR3 bases are TGTGCCAGCAGCTGGGGGATCAACACTGAAGCTTTCTTT. This chain joins TRBV7-4 and TRBJ1-1; tentative D call: TRBD1 (5 bases). V lost 4 bases, J lost 2 bases, and 8 bases lay in between. Germline lookup yields CDR1 SGHVT and CDR2 SQSDAQ. The CDR3 runs 13 residues.

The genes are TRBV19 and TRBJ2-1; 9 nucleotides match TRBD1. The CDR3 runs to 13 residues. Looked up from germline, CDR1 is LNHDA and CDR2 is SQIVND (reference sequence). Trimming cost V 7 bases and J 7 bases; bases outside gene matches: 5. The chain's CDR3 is CASNPTGGNEQFF. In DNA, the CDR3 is TGTGCCAGTAATCCGACAGGGGGAAATGAGCAGTTCTTC.

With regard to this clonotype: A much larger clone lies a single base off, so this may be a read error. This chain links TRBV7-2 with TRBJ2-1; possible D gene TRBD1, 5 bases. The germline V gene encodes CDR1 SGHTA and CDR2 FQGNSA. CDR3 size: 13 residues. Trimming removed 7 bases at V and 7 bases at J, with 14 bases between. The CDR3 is CASTPGRANEQFF. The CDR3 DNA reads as TGTGCCAGCACCCCGGGCAGGGCTAATGAGCAGTTCTTC. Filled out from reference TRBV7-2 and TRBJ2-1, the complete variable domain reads GAGVSQSPSNKVTEKGKDVELRCDPISGHTALYWYRQSLGQGLEFLIYFQGNSAPDKSGLPSDRFSAERTGGSVSTLTIQRTQQEDSAVYLCASTPGRANEQFFGPGTRLTVL.

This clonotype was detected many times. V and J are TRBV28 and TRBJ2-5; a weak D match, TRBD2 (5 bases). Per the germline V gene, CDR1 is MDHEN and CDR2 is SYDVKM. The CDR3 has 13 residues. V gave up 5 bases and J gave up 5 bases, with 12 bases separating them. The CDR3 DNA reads TGTGCCAGCAGTCCCGGCCCGGGGGAGACCCAGTACTTC. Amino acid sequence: CASSPGPGETQYF.

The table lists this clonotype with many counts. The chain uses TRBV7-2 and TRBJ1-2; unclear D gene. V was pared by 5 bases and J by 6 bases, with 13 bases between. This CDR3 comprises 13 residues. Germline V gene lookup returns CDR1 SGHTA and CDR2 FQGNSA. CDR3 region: CASSPDPRDGYTF. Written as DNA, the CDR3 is TGTGCCAGCAGCCCGGACCCACGGGATGGCTACACCTTC.

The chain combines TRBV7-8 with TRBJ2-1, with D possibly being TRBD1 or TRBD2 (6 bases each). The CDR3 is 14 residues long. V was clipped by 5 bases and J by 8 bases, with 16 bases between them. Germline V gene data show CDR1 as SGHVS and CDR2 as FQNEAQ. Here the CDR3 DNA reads TGTGCCAGCAGCACTCCAAGGGGGGCCTATGAGCAGTTCTTC. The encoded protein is CASSTPRGAYEQFF.

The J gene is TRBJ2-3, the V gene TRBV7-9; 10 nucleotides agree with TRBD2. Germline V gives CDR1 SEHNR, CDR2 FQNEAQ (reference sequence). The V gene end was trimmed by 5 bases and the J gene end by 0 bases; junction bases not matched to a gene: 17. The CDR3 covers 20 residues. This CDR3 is CASSHKRGGRLRTSTDTQYF. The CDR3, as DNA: TGTGCCAGCAGCCACAAGCGGGGGGGCCGTCTACGTACGAGCACAGATACGCAGTATTTT.

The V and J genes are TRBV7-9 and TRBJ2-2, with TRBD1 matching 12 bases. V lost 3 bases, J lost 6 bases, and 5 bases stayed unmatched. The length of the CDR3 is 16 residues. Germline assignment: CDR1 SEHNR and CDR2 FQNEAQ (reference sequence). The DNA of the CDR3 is TGTGCCAGCAGCTTCCCCGGGACAGGGGGCTCCGGGGAGCTGTTTTTT. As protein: CASSFPGTGGSGELFF.

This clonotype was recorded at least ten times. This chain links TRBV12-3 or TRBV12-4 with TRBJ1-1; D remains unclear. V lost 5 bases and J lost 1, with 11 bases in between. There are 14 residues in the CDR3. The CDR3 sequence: CASSPRHKNTEAFF. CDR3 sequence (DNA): TGTGCCAGCAGTCCCAGGCACAAGAACACTGAAGCTTTCTTT.

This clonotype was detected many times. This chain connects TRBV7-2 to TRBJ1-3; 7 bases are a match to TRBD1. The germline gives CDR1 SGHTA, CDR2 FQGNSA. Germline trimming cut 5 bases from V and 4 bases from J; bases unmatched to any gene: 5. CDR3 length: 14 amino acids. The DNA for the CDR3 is TGTGCCAGCAGCAAGACAGGGAGCGGAAACACCATATATTTT. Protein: CASSKTGSGNTIYF.

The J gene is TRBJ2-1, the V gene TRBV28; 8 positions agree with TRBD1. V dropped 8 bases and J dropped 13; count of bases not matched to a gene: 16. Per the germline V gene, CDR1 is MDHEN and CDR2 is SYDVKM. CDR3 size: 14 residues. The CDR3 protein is CASETGERFGIQFF. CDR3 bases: TGTGCCAGCGAGACAGGGGAAAGGTTTGGCATTCAGTTCTTC.

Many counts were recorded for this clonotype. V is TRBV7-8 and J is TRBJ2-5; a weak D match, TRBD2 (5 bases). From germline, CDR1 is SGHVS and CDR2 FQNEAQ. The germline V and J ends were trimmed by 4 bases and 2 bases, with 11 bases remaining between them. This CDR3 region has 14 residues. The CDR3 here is CASSSWTGQETQYF. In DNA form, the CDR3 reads TGTGCCAGCAGCTCCTGGACGGGACAAGAGACCCAGTACTTC.

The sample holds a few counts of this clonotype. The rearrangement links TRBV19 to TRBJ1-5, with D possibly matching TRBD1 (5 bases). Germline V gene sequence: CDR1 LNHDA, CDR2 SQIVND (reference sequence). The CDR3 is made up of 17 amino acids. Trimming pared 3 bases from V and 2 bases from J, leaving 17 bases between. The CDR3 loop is CASSIFNRGSGNQPQHF. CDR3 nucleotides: TGTGCCAGTAGTATTTTCAATAGGGGCTCCGGCAATCAGCCCCAGCATTTT.

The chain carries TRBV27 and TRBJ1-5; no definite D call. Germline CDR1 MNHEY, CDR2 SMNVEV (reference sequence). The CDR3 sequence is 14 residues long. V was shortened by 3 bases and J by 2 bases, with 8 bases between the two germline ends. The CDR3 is CASSFGSGNQPQHF. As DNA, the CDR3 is TGTGCCAGCAGTTTTGGATCTGGCAATCAGCCCCAGCATTTT.

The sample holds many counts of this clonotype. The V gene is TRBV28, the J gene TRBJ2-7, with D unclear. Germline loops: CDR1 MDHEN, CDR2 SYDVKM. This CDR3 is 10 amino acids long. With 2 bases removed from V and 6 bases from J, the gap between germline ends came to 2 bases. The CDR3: CASSLTEQYF. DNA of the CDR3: TGTGCCAGCAGTTTAACCGAGCAGTACTTC.

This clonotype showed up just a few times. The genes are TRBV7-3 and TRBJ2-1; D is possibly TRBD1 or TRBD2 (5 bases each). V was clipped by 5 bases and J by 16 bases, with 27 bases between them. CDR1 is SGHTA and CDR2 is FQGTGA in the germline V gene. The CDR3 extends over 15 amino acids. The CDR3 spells CASSQPSGARGALFF. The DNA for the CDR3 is TGTGCCAGCAGCCAACCATCTGGAGCTAGAGGGGCCCTATTCTTC.

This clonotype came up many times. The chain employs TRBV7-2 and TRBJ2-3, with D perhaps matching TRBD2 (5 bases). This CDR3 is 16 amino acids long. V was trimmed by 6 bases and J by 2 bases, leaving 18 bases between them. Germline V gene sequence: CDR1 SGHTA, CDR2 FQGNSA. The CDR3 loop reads CASSSQVAGNTDTQYF. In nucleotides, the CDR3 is TGTGCCAGCAGTTCTCAGGTGGCGGGTAACACAGATACGCAGTATTTT.

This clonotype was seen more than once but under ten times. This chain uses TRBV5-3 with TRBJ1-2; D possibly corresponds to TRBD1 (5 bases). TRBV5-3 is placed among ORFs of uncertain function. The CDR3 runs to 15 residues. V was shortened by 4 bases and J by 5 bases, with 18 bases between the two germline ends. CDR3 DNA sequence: TGTGCCAGAAGCCGCCTGGGACGTCAGATGTATGGCTACACCTTC. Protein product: CARSRLGRQMYGYTF.

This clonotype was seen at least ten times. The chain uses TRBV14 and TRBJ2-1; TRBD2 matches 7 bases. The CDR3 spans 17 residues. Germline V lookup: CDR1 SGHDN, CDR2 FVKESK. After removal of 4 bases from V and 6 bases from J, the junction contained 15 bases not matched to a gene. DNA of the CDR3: TGTGCCAGCAGCCCAAAGACCGGGACTAACGCCTTCAATGAGCAGTTCTTC. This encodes CASSPKTGTNAFNEQFF.

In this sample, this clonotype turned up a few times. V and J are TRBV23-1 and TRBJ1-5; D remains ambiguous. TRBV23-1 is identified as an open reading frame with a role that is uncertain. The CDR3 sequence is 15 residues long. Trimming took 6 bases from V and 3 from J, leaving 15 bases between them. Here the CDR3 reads CASSPRGNHNQPQHF. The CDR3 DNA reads TGCGCCAGCAGCCCAAGAGGCAATCACAATCAGCCCCAGCATTTT.

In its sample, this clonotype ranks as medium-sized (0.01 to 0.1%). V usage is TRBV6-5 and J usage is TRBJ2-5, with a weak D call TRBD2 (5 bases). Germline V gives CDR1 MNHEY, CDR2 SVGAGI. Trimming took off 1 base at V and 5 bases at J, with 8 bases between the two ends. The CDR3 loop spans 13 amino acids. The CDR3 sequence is CASSYLRGETQYF. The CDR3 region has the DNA TGTGCCAGCAGTTACTTAAGAGGGGAGACCCAGTACTTC.

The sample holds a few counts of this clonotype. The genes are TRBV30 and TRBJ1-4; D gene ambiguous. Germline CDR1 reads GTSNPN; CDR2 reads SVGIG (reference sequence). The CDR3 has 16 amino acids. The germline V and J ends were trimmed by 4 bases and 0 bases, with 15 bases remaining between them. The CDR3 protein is CAWTAGRHPTNEKLFF. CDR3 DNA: TGTGCCTGGACCGCGGGGAGACACCCAACTAATGAAAAACTGTTTTTT. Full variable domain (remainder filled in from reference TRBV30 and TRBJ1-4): SQTIHQWPATLVQPVGSPLSLECTVEGTSNPNLYWYRQAAGRGLQLLFYSVGIGQISSEVPQNLSASRPQDRQFILSSKKLLLSDSGFYLCAWTAGRHPTNEKLFFGSGTQLSVL.

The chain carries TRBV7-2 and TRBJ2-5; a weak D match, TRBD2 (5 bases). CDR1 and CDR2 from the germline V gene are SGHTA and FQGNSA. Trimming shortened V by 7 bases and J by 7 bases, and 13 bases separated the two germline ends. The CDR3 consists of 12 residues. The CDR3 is CASMREYGTQYF. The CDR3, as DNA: TGTGCCAGCATGAGGGAGTATGGGACCCAGTACTTC.

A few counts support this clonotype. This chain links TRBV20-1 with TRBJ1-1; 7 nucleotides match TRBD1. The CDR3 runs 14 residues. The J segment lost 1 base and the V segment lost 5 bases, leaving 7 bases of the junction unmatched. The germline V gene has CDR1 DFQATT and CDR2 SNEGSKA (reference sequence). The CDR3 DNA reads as TGCAGTGCTGAAGGGGGCTGGGGGAACACTGAAGCTTTCTTT. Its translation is CSAEGGWGNTEAFF.

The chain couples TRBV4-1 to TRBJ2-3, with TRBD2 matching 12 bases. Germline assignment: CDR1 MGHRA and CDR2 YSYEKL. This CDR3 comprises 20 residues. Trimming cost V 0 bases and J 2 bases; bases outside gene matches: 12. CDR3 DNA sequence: TGCGCCAGCAGCCAAGATCAACTAGCGGGGGGACAACCGATCACAGATACGCAGTATTTT. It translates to CASSQDQLAGGQPITDTQYF.

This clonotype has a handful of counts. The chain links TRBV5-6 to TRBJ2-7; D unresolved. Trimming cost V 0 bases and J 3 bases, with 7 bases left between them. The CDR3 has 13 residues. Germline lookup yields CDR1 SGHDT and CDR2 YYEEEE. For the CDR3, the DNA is TGTGCCAGCAGCTTGGAAGAAGACTACGAGCAGTACTTC. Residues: CASSLEEDYEQYF.

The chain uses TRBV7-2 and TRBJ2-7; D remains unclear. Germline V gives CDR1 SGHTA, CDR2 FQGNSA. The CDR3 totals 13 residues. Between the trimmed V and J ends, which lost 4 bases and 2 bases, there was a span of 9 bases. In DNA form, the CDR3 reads TGTGCCAGCAGCTCTTTTGAGACCTACGAGCAGTACTTC. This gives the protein CASSSFETYEQYF.

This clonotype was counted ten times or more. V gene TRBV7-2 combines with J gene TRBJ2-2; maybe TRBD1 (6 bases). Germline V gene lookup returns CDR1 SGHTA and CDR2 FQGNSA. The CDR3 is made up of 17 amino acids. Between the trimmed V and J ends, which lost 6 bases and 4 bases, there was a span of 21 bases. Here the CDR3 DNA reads TGTGCCAGCAGTCCAGTGACGACAGGTCCGTTCACCGGGGAGCTGTTTTTT. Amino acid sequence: CASSPVTTGPFTGELFF.

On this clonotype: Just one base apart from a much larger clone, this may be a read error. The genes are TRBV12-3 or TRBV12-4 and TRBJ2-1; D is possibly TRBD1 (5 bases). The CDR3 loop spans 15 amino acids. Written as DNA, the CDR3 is TGTGACAGCAGTTTAAGGGGATATAACGAGCATGAGCAGTTCTTC. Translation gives CDSSLRGYNEHEQFF.

CDR3: CASNFGTGYTGELFF. In nucleotides, the CDR3 is TGTGCCAGTAACTTCGGGACAGGTTACACCGGGGAGCTGTTTTTT. The chain is built from TRBV19 and TRBJ2-2, with 8 bases that match TRBD1. Per germline, CDR1 LNHDA and CDR2 SQIVND (reference sequence). The CDR3 is 15 residues long. The V and J ends lost 7 bases and 3 bases, in that order; junction bases with no gene match: 7.

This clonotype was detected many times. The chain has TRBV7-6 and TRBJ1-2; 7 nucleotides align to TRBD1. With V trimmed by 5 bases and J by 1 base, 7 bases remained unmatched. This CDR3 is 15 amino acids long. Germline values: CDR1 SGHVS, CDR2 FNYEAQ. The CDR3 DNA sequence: TGTGCCAGCAGCCCACAGGGGCGGGTTAACTATGGCTACACCTTC. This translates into CASSPQGRVNYGYTF.